This TCR beta chain was sequenced during a study of blood T cell repertoires in COVID-19. Study details: COVID-19 samples collected from the United States, Italy and Spain covered acute and convalescent phases. T cells, B-cell-depleted T cells, or PBMCs supplied cDNA or gDNA.

Authors' analysis steps: Nucleated cell counts were estimated from reference gene primer amplification. Data came from immunoSEQ multiplex PCR; TCRdb stores just in-frame clones and leaves some out. That table is the source of V, J and clone size, and D and trimming were worked out from the DNA. This table holds 210,000 or so clones, about nine tenths found once. The V segment lost 6 bases and the J segment 6 bases; nucleotides outside the gene matches: 11. CDR1 is SNHLY, CDR2 FYNNEI, per germline. This CDR3 is built from 15 residues. This chain joins TRBV2 and TRBJ1-1, with 9 bases identical to TRBD1. The sequenced material came from peripheral blood. This sequence originates from a woman between 35 and 50 years old with acute or convalescent COVID-19. The CDR3 nucleotides read TGTGCCAGCAGAAGACTTAGACAGGGGGAACCTGAAGCTTTCTTT. Translation gives CASRRLRQGEPEAFF. The full variable domain, with the rest looked up from reference TRBV2 and TRBJ1-1, is EPEVTQTPSHQVTQMGQEVILRCVPISNHLYFYWYRQILGQKVEFLVSFYNNEISEKSEIFDDQFSVERPDGSNFTLKIRSTKLEDSAMYFCASRRLRQGEPEAFFGQGTRLTVV.